A single T cell receptor (beta chain) is shown here with its context. Repertoires were generated with immunoSEQ multiplex PCR, while TCRdb's copy carries only in-frame clones and drops some. The repertoire consists of roughly 330,000 clones, with around 74% occurring once and the leading ten covering about a tenth. This record belongs to a study of shared clonotypes between healthy human individuals. CDR1 MRHNA and CDR2 SNTAGT come from the germline V gene. Trimming pared 1 base from V and 4 bases from J, leaving 16 bases between. The CDR3 is 16 residues long. This chain joins TRBV6-4 and TRBJ1-1; TRBD1 is a possible D gene (5 bases). The receptor was isolated from a man aged 30 to 39 in good health. The source material was memory CD4+ T cells sorted from blood. Subset noted: CD45RA-negative fraction. CDR3 loop: CASSDLTQGSGTEAFF. The CDR3 coding sequence is TGTGCCAGCAGTGACTTAACCCAGGGAAGTGGCACTGAAGCTTTCTTT.